A selection of T cell receptor beta chains follows, all from one sample in a study of cytomegalovirus exposure and HLA in healthy donors. Profiling relied on immunoSEQ multiplex PCR, and the TCRdb table lists in-frame clones only, not all of them. The sample shows about 110,000 clones, approximately 83% of them seen only once. The sample was PBMCs. The source of these receptors is a man aged 40-50 years in good health and CMV-seronegative. CDR3s include the opening cysteine and the closing phenylalanine or tryptophan. The order of the fields is J gene, clone size, D gene, V gene, CDR3 DNA, CDR3 protein. The D gene is left open where the match is weak. Not all rows give a size; the values are once, few, many and, for expanded clones, a class.

TRBJ2-1 - TRBD2 TRBV7-3 TGTGCCAGCAGCTCTGGGACTAGCTCCCTCCAGTTCTTC CASSSGTSSLQFF
TRBJ2-7 - - TRBV5-1 TGCGCCAGCAGCTTGCAGGGTGGCGTCGAGCAGTACTTC CASSLQGGVEQYF
TRBJ1-5 - TRBD1 TRBV28 TGTGCCAGCAACTTAGAGAGGGGGCTAGTTCAGCCCCAGCATTTT CASNLERGLVQPQHF
TRBJ2-1 - TRBD2 TRBV6-5 TGTGCCAGCAGTTACCTAGCGGGGGTTAACAATGAGCAGTTCTTC CASSYLAGVNNEQFF
TRBJ1-2 - TRBD1 TRBV5-4 TGTGCCAGCAGCTTGGTCTCAGGGGGCGGTGGCTATGGCTACACCTTC CASSLVSGGGGYGYTF
TRBJ1-1 - TRBD1 TRBV27 TGTGCCAGCATCCCTAGACAGGGCTTGAACACTGAAGCTTTCTTT CASIPRQGLNTEAFF
TRBJ2-2 - - TRBV30 TGTGCCTGGACCACCCTCGGGGGCACCGGGGAGCTGTTTTTT CAWTTLGGTGELFF
TRBJ2-5 few - TRBV5-1 TGCGCCAGCAGCTGGGGCTCCACCCCACGGGAGACCCAGTACTTC CASSWGSTPRETQYF
TRBJ2-7 - TRBD2 TRBV5-6 TGTGCCAGCAGCTTAGGATCCGGGGGGTACGAGCAGTACTTC CASSLGSGGYEQYF
TRBJ1-1 - TRBD1 TRBV2 TGTGCCAGCAGGGGGACAGGGGCGAACACTGAAGCTTTCTTT CASRGTGANTEAFF
TRBJ1-1 - - TRBV5-1 TGCGCCAGCAGCTTCTTAGACATTCGAAACACTGAAGCTTTCTTT CASSFLDIRNTEAFF
TRBJ2-5 - TRBD1 TRBV28 TGTGCCAGCAGTTTCCAAGACAGGGGCCGAGAGACCCAGTACTTC CASSFQDRGRETQYF
TRBJ1-5 - - TRBV28 TGTGCCAGCAGTGTAGGGTCCCTACGGGGGACCCAGCATTTT CASSVGSLRGTQHF
TRBJ1-1 - - TRBV9 TGTGCCAGCAGCCCGAGGCTACTGAACACTGAAGCTTTCTTT CASSPRLLNTEAFF
TRBJ1-2 - - TRBV7-9 TGTGCCAGCAGCTTAGACGGGGGAGGCGGCTACACCTTC CASSLDGGGGYTF
TRBJ1-2 - - TRBV10-3 TGTGCCATCAGTGAGTCGACTCGGGGATACTACACCTTC CAISESTRGYYTF
TRBJ1-5 - - TRBV7-9 TGTGCCAGCAGCTTGGGGGCCGAGCCCCAGCATTTT CASSLGAEPQHF
TRBJ2-3 - - TRBV7-7 TGTGCCAGCAGCTTAGCCACAGGACCCACAGATACGCAGTATTTT CASSLATGPTDTQYF
TRBJ1-3 - - TRBV6-1 TGTGCCAGCGGCCGCTCTGGAAACACCATATATTTT CASGRSGNTIYF
TRBJ1-2 once TRBD1 TRBV28 TGTGCCAGCAGTCCCCTTGGGACAGGGCTAAGCGGCTACACCTTC CASSPLGTGLSGYTF
TRBJ1-4 - - TRBV7-9 TGTGCCAGCAGCTTATCAAGCGGTGAAAAACTGTTTTTT CASSLSSGEKLFF
TRBJ1-4 - - TRBV6-5 TGTGCCAGCAGTTACTCGAGGTATAAGGCGGGTGAAAAACTGTTTTTT CASSYSRYKAGEKLFF
TRBJ1-5 - TRBD1 TRBV7-8 TGTGCCAGCAGCCCGGGACAGTTTTCTCAGCCCCAGCATTTT CASSPGQFSQPQHF
TRBJ2-5 - - TRBV10-3 TGTGCCATCAGTGCCGGGAGGACGGGGGGCAAAGAGACCCAGTACTTC CAISAGRTGGKETQYF
TRBJ1-5 - TRBD1 TRBV7-9 TGTGCCAGCAGCCTCACCGGGACAGGTGGTAATCAGCCCCAGCATTTT CASSLTGTGGNQPQHF
TRBJ1-2 - TRBD1 TRBV5-1 TGCGCCAGCAGCTCCCATCCTGGGACAGGGATGGGAGTCTATGGCTACACCTTC CASSSHPGTGMGVYGYTF
TRBJ2-7 - - TRBV7-9 TGTGCCAGCAGCAACGGACAGTCCTCCTACGAGCAGTACTTC CASSNGQSSYEQYF
TRBJ1-6 - - TRBV28 TGTGCCAGCGGCCCCACGGTAGCCCTCCAGAATTCACCCCTCCACTTT CASGPTVALQNSPLHF
TRBJ1-1 - TRBD1 TRBV29-1 TGCAGCGTTCCGGGACAGGGACGGCGCACTGAAGCTTTCTTT CSVPGQGRRTEAFF
TRBJ2-3 - - TRBV7-2 TGTGCCAGCAGCTTAAGGGGTCTTTATACGCAGTATTTT CASSLRGLYTQYF
TRBJ1-5 - - TRBV28 TGTGCCAGCAGTTTCCGGGAGTTAAGCAATCAGCCCCAGCATTTT CASSFRELSNQPQHF
TRBJ1-2 - TRBD1 TRBV6-1 TGTGCCAGCAGTGAAGCGGGGGAGACAGGGTTCCTCTATGGCTACACCTTC CASSEAGETGFLYGYTF
TRBJ1-4 - TRBD1 TRBV5-8 TGTGCCAGCAGCCTAGGGGACAGGGGAACTAATGAAAAACTGTTTTTT CASSLGDRGTNEKLFF
TRBJ2-3 - TRBD1 TRBV5-6 TGTGCCAGCAGGGGGACAGGATCTAGCACAGATACGCAGTATTTT CASRGTGSSTDTQYF
TRBJ1-4 - TRBD1 TRBV18 TGTGCCAGCTCACCACGGACAGGGGACGAAAAACTGTTTTTT CASSPRTGDEKLFF
TRBJ2-7 - - TRBV7-2 TGTGCCAGCAGCTTATCCCAGGGGCGGGCTGGGGAGCAGTACTTC CASSLSQGRAGEQYF
TRBJ1-1 - - TRBV18 TGTGCCAGCTCACCATCACAGATGAACACTGAAGCTTTCTTT CASSPSQMNTEAFF
TRBJ1-5 - TRBD1 TRBV19 TGTGCCAGTAGTCCCGGACAGGGGTGGCAGCCCCAGCATTTT CASSPGQGWQPQHF
TRBJ1-5 - - TRBV15 TGTGCCACCAGCAGAGAGAATATGGGGGGTGGTAGGCAGCCCCAGCATTTT CATSRENMGGGRQPQHF
TRBJ1-2 - TRBD1 TRBV19 TGTGCCAGTAGTGTCGACAGGGCATTTGGCTACACCTTC CASSVDRAFGYTF
TRBJ2-1 - - TRBV15 TGTGCCACCAGCAGAGTGAGAGGGCGGGATGAGCAGTTCTTC CATSRVRGRDEQFF
TRBJ1-5 - - TRBV7-8 TGTGCCAGCAGCCACTCCGCCAATCAGCCCCAGCATTTT CASSHSANQPQHF
TRBJ2-1 - TRBD2 TRBV5-1 TGCGCCAGCAGCTTGGGACTAGCCTCCTACAATGAGCAGTTCTTC CASSLGLASYNEQFF
TRBJ1-4 - - TRBV7-9 TGTGCCAGCAGCCCCGGGGATGGGGGCGGTGGCGAAAAACTGTTTTTT CASSPGDGGGGEKLFF
TRBJ1-1 - TRBD1 TRBV28 TGTGCCAGCAGTTTGGGACAGGGGTATCGAGGTGAAGCTTTCTTT CASSLGQGYRGEAFF
TRBJ2-7 - TRBD1 TRBV6-5 TGTGCCGTGGGGGACAGGACCTACGAGCAGTACTTC CAVGDRTYEQYF
TRBJ1-5 - TRBD1 TRBV7-8 TGTGCCAGCAGCTTGGGACAGGGTGATCAGCCCCAGCATTTT CASSLGQGDQPQHF
TRBJ1-6 - - TRBV6-1 TGTGCCAGCAGTGAAGTAGGAGGGGGGGGCGCAGCGGCTAATTCACCCCTCCACTTT CASSEVGGGGAAANSPLHF
TRBJ1-5 - - TRBV28 TGTGCCAGCAATGGAGGCTCGCAGCCCCAGCATTTT CASNGGSQPQHF
TRBJ1-2 - TRBD1 TRBV7-8 TGTGCCAGCAGCTTAGCGCGGGCGACAGGGTCAAGTTTCAATGGCTACACCTTC CASSLARATGSSFNGYTF
TRBJ1-1 - - TRBV6-5 TGTGCCAGCAGTTATCGGTCGACAGGATCGTTAACTGAAGCTTTCTTT CASSYRSTGSLTEAFF